This record covers a single T cell receptor beta chain. Its antigen is as yet unknown. This record comes from a study of OX40 agonist ivuxolimab in advanced cancers. The CDR3 length is 15 residues. Germline loops: CDR1 SNHLY, CDR2 FYNNEI. V was clipped by 7 bases and J by 2 bases, with 15 bases between them. The study's findings and limits: There were, on average, more expanded clones in CD8+ T cells than in CD4+.

Profiling relied on immunoSEQ multiplex PCR, and the TCRdb table lists in-frame clones only, not all of them. The table records 26,000 or so clones, around 88% of them present only once. Prior autoimmune disease or systemic immunosuppression barred patients. The clonotype originates from an adult with an advanced solid tumor such as melanoma, head and neck, liver or kidney cancer. The chain couples TRBV2 to TRBJ1-3; the D gene is possibly TRBD1 (5 bases). The input for sequencing was CD4+ or CD8+ T cells sorted from blood, taken in a trial of the OX40 agonist ivuxolimab. The CDR3 nucleotides read TGTGCCAGCAAAACGGGACTCATAACTGGAAACACCATATATTTT. It is translated as CASKTGLITGNTIYF.